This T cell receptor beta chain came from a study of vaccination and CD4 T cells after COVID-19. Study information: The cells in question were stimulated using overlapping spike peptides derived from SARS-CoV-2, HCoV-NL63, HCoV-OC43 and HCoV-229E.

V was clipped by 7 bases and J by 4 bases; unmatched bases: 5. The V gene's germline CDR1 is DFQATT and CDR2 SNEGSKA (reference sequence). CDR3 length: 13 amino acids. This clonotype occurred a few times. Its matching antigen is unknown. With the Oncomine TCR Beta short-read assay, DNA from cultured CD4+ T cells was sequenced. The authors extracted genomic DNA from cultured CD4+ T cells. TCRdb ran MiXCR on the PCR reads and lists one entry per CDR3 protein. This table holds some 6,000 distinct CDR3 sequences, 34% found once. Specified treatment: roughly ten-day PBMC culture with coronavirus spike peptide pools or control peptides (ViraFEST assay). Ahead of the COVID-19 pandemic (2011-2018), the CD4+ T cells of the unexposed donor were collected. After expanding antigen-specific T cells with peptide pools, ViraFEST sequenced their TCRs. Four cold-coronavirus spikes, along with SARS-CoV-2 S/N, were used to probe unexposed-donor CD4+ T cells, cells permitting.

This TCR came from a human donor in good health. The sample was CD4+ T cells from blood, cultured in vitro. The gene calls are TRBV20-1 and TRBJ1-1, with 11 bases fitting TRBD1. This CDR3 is CSVAGTGGTEAFF. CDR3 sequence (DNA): TGCAGTGTTGCCGGGACAGGGGGCACTGAAGCTTTCTTT.